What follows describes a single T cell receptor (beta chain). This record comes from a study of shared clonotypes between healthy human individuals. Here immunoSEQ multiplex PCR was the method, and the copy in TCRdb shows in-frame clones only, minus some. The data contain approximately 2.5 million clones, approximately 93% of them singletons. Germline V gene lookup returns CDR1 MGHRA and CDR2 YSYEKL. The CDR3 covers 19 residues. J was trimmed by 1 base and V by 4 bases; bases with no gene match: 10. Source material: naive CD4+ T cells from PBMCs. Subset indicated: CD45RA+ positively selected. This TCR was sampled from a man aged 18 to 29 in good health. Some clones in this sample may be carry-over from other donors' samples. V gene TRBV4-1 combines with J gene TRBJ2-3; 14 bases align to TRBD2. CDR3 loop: CASSPGLAGVRGRTDTQYF. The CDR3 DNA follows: TGCGCCAGCAGCCCGGGACTAGCGGGAGTACGAGGACGCACAGATACGCAGTATTTT.